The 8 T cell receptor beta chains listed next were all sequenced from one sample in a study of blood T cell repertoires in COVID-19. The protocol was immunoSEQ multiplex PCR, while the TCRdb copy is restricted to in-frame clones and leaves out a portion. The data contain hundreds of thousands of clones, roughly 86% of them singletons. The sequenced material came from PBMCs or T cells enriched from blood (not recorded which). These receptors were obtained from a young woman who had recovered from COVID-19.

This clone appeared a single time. CDR3 DNA: TGTGCCAGCAGCCAAGTGATAGCGGGGGACACCGGGGAGCTGTTTTTT. Amino acids: CASSQVIAGDTGELFF. The chain has TRBV4-2 and TRBJ2-2; 9 bases agree with TRBD2. From germline, CDR1 is LGHNA and CDR2 YNFKEQ. J was trimmed by 3 bases and V by 1 base; bases with no gene match: 3. The CDR3 extends over 16 amino acids.

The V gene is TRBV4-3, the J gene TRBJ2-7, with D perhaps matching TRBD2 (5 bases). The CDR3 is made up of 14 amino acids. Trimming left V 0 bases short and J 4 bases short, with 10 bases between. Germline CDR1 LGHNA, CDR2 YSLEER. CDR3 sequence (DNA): TGCGCCAGCAGCCAAGAAACTCGAGGGTACGAGCAGTACTTC. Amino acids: CASSQETRGYEQYF.

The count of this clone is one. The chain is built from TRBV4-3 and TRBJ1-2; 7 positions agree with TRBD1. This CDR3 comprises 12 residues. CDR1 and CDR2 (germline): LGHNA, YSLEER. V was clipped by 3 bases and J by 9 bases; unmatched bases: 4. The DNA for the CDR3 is TGCGCCAGCAGCCAGGGGGGACAGCGCTACACCTTC. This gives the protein CASSQGGQRYTF.

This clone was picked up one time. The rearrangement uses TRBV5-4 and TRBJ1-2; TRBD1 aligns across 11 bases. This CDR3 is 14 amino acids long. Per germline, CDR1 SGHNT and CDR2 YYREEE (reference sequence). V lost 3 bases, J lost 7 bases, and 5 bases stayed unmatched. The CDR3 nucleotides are TGTGCCAGCAGCTCGGGACAGGGGGACGGTGGCTACACCTTC. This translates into CASSSGQGDGGYTF.

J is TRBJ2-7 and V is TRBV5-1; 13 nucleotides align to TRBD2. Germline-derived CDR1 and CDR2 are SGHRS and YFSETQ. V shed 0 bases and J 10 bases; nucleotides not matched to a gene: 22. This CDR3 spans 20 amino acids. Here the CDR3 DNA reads TGCGCCAGCAGCTTGGAGGGACTAGCGGGGCCGCGTACGACCTACGTGAGACAGTACTTC. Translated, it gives CASSLEGLAGPRTTYVRQYF.

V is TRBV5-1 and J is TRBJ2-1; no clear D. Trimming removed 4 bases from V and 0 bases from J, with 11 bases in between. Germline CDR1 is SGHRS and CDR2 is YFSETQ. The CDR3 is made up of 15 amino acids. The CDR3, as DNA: TGCGCCAGCAGCCCAATCTCACTCTCCTACAATGAGCAGTTCTTC. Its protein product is CASSPISLSYNEQFF.

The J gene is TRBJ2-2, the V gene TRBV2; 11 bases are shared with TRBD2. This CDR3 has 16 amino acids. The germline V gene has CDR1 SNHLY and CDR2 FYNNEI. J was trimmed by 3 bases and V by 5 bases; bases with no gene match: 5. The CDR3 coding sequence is TGTGCCAGCAGTCAAGGGACTAGCGGTTACACCGGGGAGCTGTTTTTT. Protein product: CASSQGTSGYTGELFF.

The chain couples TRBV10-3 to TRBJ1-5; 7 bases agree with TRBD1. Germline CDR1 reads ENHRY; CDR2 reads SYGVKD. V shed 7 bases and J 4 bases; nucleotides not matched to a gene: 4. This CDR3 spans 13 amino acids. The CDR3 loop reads CAITGQENQPQHF. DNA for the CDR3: TGTGCCATCACCGGACAGGAAAATCAGCCCCAGCATTTT.